This T cell receptor (beta chain) emerged from a study of T cells after yellow fever vaccination. This clonotype was counted at least ten times. Its antigen is undetermined. Findings of the study overall: The secondary response was weaker, and its peak arrived faster, on day 5 versus 15. Post-booster repertoires contained most primary-vaccination clones again (roughly 97% CD4, approximately 86% CD8). A limited proportion of clonotypes was detected within both the CD4 and CD8 compartments.

Template-switching 5'RACE yielded the TCR cDNA; a universal primer site and UMIs were added in the process. MiXCR, applied by TCRdb to the 5' RACE reads, yields one record per CDR3 protein. The sample includes almost 70,000 distinct CDR3 sequences, approximately 5% of them seen just once. Sequenced here: CD4+ T cells sorted from PBMCs, sampled roughly 15 days after the first yellow fever vaccination. This TCR was sampled from a young man who received the YFV17D yellow fever vaccine.

The CDR3 sequence: CASSLGLAVEQYF. The CDR3 nucleotides are TGCGCCAGCAGCTTGGGACTAGCCGTCGAGCAGTACTTC. The J gene is TRBJ2-7, the V gene TRBV5-1, with 7 bases matching TRBD2. V gave up 0 bases and J gave up 6 bases; unmatched junction bases: 3. CDR3 length equals 13 residues. Germline assignment: CDR1 SGHRS and CDR2 YFSETQ.